This T cell receptor (beta chain) was identified in a study of cytomegalovirus exposure and HLA in healthy donors. Study outcomes and limitations: One later analysis reportedly identified an Asian-associated ancestry cluster that showed fewer N-insertions than the roughly 670-donor mean.

The PCR had 60 Vbeta and 13 Jbeta primers. TCRdb's copy holds only in-frame clones and misses some; the assay was immunoSEQ multiplex PCR. The sample lists approximately 73,000 clones; over 70% were seen once. This CDR3 is 15 amino acids long. Germline-derived CDR1 and CDR2 are SGDLS and YYNGEE. The count of this clone is one. The target antigen is unknown. The junction and the germline gene differ at one end; a read error may be behind it. This clonotype originated in a man between 70 and 80 years old in good health and CMV-seronegative. Sequencing used PBMCs. V gene TRBV9 combines with J gene TRBJ1-4, with D perhaps matching TRBD1 (5 bases). The CDR3: CAGSVGAATNEKLFF. The CDR3, as DNA: TGTGCCGGCAGCGTAGGGGCAGCCACTAATGAAAAACTGTTTTTT.